Listed below are T cell receptor beta chains from one sample, sequenced in a study of cytomegalovirus exposure and HLA in healthy donors. Data came from immunoSEQ multiplex PCR; TCRdb stores just in-frame clones and leaves some out. The sample table sets out around 100,000 clones. The sample consisted of PBMCs. The receptor source for this set is a middle-aged man in good health and CMV-seronegative. CDR3s include the opening cysteine and the closing phenylalanine or tryptophan. D genes are given only for firm matches.

cdr3_aa cdr3_nt cdr3_length j_call d_call v_call
CASSSSGAGYYEQYF TGTGCCAGCAGTTCCTCAGGGGCGGGGTACTACGAGCAGTACTTC 15 TRBJ2-7 - TRBV6-5
CASSPGVAGQKTQYF TGTGCCAGCAGCCCGGGGGTAGCGGGGCAGAAGACCCAGTACTTC 15 TRBJ2-5 TRBD2 TRBV11-2
CASSELGTGRSPLHF TGTGCCAGCAGTGAATTGGGGACAGGGAGGTCACCCCTCCACTTT 15 TRBJ1-6 TRBD1 TRBV25-1
CASSQDLRQPQHF TGCGCCAGCAGCCAAGATCTTCGTCAGCCCCAGCATTTT 13 TRBJ1-5 - TRBV4-3
CASSLAKGAGVGNNSPLHF TGCGCCAGCAGCTTGGCCAAGGGGGCCGGGGTCGGGAATAATTCACCCCTCCACTTT 19 TRBJ1-6 TRBD1 TRBV5-1
CASSLVSSLWYGYTF TGTGCCAGCAGCTTGGTATCGAGCCTCTGGTATGGCTACACCTTC 15 TRBJ1-2 - TRBV5-8
CASSLGLFGDNEQFF TGTGCCAGCAGCTTAGGACTCTTCGGGGACAATGAGCAGTTCTTC 15 TRBJ2-1 - TRBV11-2
CASSQETGSGGYTF TGCGCCAGCAGCCAGGAGACAGGGTCCGGCGGCTACACCTTC 14 TRBJ1-2 TRBD1 TRBV4-3
CASFQFRVVEKLFF TGTGCCAGCTTCCAATTCAGGGTTGTGGAAAAACTGTTTTTT 14 TRBJ1-4 - TRBV5-8
CASGGLAGGPSSDTQYF TGCGCCAGCGGGGGACTAGCGGGAGGGCCGTCTTCGGATACGCAGTATTTT 17 TRBJ2-3 TRBD2 TRBV5-1
CASSPGARATNEKLFF TGTGCCAGCTCACCGGGGGCGCGTGCTACTAATGAAAAACTGTTTTTT 16 TRBJ1-4 - TRBV18
CASSREGGRGAKNIQYF TGTGCCAGCAGCCGCGAGGGGGGGAGGGGAGCCAAAAACATTCAGTACTTC 17 TRBJ2-4 - TRBV14
CASRTSGGDTQYF TGTGCCAGCAGGACTAGCGGGGGGGATACGCAGTATTTT 13 TRBJ2-3 TRBD2 TRBV6-1
CASSLSGYSTDTQYF TGCGCCAGCAGCTTGTCGGGGTACAGCACAGATACGCAGTATTTT 15 TRBJ2-3 - TRBV5-1
CATVALAGGISTDTQYF TGTGCCACAGTCGCCCTAGCGGGGGGTATTAGCACAGATACGCAGTATTTT 17 TRBJ2-3 TRBD2 TRBV27
CASSEGWGLYEQYF TGTGCCAGCAGTGAAGGGTGGGGCCTCTACGAGCAGTACTTC 14 TRBJ2-7 - TRBV2
CASRGDRGAFF TGTGCCAGCAGGGGGGACAGGGGAGCTTTCTTT 11 TRBJ1-1 TRBD1 TRBV6-5
CASIEGAFGVSYGYTF TGTGCCAGCATCGAGGGGGCGTTCGGGGTATCCTATGGCTACACCTTC 16 TRBJ1-2 TRBD1 TRBV2
CASRYRAGYYGYTF TGTGCCAGCAGGTATCGTGCAGGGTACTATGGCTACACCTTC 14 TRBJ1-2 - TRBV5-6
CASSLAASYEQYF TGTGCCAGCAGCTTAGCTGCCAGCTACGAGCAGTACTTC 13 TRBJ2-7 - TRBV7-6
CASSQGVGGYTEAFF TGCGCCAGCAGCCAAGGGGTAGGGGGATACACTGAAGCTTTCTTT 15 TRBJ1-1 - TRBV4-3
CASSDRDRAYGYTF TGTGCCAGCAGCGATCGGGACAGGGCCTATGGCTACACCTTC 14 TRBJ1-2 TRBD1 TRBV2
CASSLGTETYEQYF TGCGCCAGCAGCTTGGGGACAGAGACCTACGAGCAGTACTTC 14 TRBJ2-7 - TRBV5-1
CASSMRVRQETQYF TGTGCCAGTAGTATGCGGGTGCGTCAAGAGACCCAGTACTTC 14 TRBJ2-5 - TRBV19
CASSPGTVSYEQYF TGTGCCAGCTCACCAGGGACAGTGTCCTACGAGCAGTACTTC 14 TRBJ2-7 TRBD1 TRBV18
CAWSTRQGAEKLFF TGTGCCTGGAGTACGCGACAGGGGGCTGAAAAACTGTTTTTT 14 TRBJ1-4 TRBD1 TRBV30
CAISVSANYNEQFF TGTGCCATCAGCGTTTCTGCTAATTACAATGAGCAGTTCTTC 14 TRBJ2-1 - TRBV10-3